This is a list of T cell receptor beta chains from one sample in a study of response to subunit inactivated influenza vaccine. A single record per CDR3 protein comes from TCRdb applying MiXCR to the RT-PCR reads. The table records hundreds of thousands of distinct CDR3 sequences, around 8% of them present only once. This material consisted of PBMCs from blood, taken roughly 24 months after vaccination. These TCRs come from a man aged 50-75 years who received an inactivated influenza vaccine. Each CDR3 is given with its conserved first and last residue. A D gene is named only where the DNA matches it firmly. Size tells how often a clone was seen (once, few, many) or the class of an expanded clone, and some rows leave it out.

j_call,v_call,clone_size,d_call,cdr3_nt,cdr3_aa
TRBJ2-6,TRBV4-3,many,-,TGCGCCAGCAGCCAGTATGAAATCCCCCACAACTCTGGGGCCAACGTCCTGACTTTC,CASSQYEIPHNSGANVLTF
TRBJ2-6,TRBV20-1,-,TRBD1,TGCAGTGCTAGCCCAGGGGGCTCTGGGGCCAACGTCCTGACTTTC,CSASPGGSGANVLTF
TRBJ2-1,TRBV7-9,-,TRBD1,TGTGCCAGCAGCTTACGGGGACAGTCGAATGAGCAGTTCTTC,CASSLRGQSNEQFF
TRBJ1-1,TRBV7-9,-,TRBD1,TGTGCCAGCAGCGTACAGGGGGTGGGTCTTTGGAACACTGAAGCTTTCTTT,CASSVQGVGLWNTEAFF
TRBJ2-7,TRBV5-1,few,TRBD2,TGCGCCAGCAGCTCCTCGACTAGCGGCTATTCCTACGAGCAGTACTTC,CASSSSTSGYSYEQYF
TRBJ2-5,TRBV29-1,few,TRBD2,TGCAGCGGGTCAGCGGGAGGGGAAGAGACCCAGTACTTC,CSGSAGGEETQYF
TRBJ2-1,TRBV5-5,many,-,TGTGCCAGCAGCTCGCTGGTATCCCTAGCCTCCTACAATGAGCAGTTCTTC,CASSSLVSLASYNEQFF
TRBJ2-5,TRBV4-3,few,TRBD2,TGCGCCAGCAGCCAATCACCGGGACTAGCGAAATACCAAGAGACCCAGTACTTC,CASSQSPGLAKYQETQYF
TRBJ2-7,TRBV20-1,many,-,TGCAGTGCCCCGAGGGGAGCGACAAGCTCCTACGAGCAGTACTTC,CSAPRGATSSYEQYF
TRBJ2-1,TRBV3-1,many,TRBD2,TGTGCCAGCAGCCAAGGACTAGCGGGACCCTCAGACAATGAGCAGTTCTTC,CASSQGLAGPSDNEQFF
TRBJ1-6,TRBV7-2,-,TRBD1,TGTGCCAGCAGCAAACGACAGGGATCCCTTAATTCACCCCTCCACTTT,CASSKRQGSLNSPLHF
TRBJ2-7,TRBV19,-,TRBD2,TGTGCCAGTAGTATAGCTGGTAGCGGGGTCGACGAGCAGTACTTC,CASSIAGSGVDEQYF
TRBJ1-1,TRBV2,-,-,TGTGCCAGCAGTTCTCGTTCAGGGTACGGCACTGAAGCTTTCTTT,CASSSRSGYGTEAFF
TRBJ2-1,TRBV28,-,TRBD2,TGTGCCAGCATGGGGATAGCGGGAGGAGTTGAGCAGTTCTTC,CASMGIAGGVEQFF
TRBJ2-1,TRBV2,many,TRBD2,TGTGCCAGCAGTGAATCTCCTGGACTAGCGCCGGATGAGCAGTTCTTC,CASSESPGLAPDEQFF
TRBJ2-1,TRBV5-1,many,-,TGCGCCAGCAGCTTTCGGACAGCGAGCTCCTACAATGAGCAGTTCTTC,CASSFRTASSYNEQFF
TRBJ2-7,TRBV18,-,-,TGTGCCAGCTCACCACCGACGGCCACCTGGGAGCAGTACTTC,CASSPPTATWEQYF
TRBJ1-2,TRBV19,many,-,TGTGCCAGCGAGGTACCGTCGGGTGGCTACACCTTC,CASEVPSGGYTF
TRBJ2-6,TRBV4-3,many,-,TGCGCCAGCAGCCAAGTTTACTGGGGACGCAGCTCTGGGGCCAACGTCCTGACTTTC,CASSQVYWGRSSGANVLTF
TRBJ1-6,TRBV7-2,-,-,TGTGCCAGCAGCTTAGGAAGTACACCCCTCCACTTT,CASSLGSTPLHF
TRBJ1-5,TRBV3-1,many,-,TGTGCCAGCAGCCTAGCTTATAGCAATCAGCCCCAGCATTTT,CASSLAYSNQPQHF
TRBJ2-5,TRBV7-9,many,-,TGTGCCAGCAGCTTAGCGATGGGACTCCAAGAGACCCAGTACTTC,CASSLAMGLQETQYF
TRBJ1-2,TRBV6-2/TRBV6-3,many,TRBD1,TGTGCCAGCAGTCACAGACAGGGGATACTTGGCTACACCTTC,CASSHRQGILGYTF
TRBJ2-1,TRBV5-4,-,-,TGTGCCAGCAGCCCCGATCAACTAGTTTATGAGCAGTTCTTC,CASSPDQLVYEQFF
TRBJ2-3,TRBV20-1,many,-,TGCAGTGCAAGGCCCGGGGGCGCGCAGTATTTT,CSARPGGAQYF
TRBJ1-5,TRBV28,few,TRBD1,TGTGCCAGCACCTTTATACAGGGGCAGCCCCAGCATTTT,CASTFIQGQPQHF
TRBJ2-7,TRBV4-2,-,TRBD2,TGTGCCAGCAGCCAATGGGGCGGGGGGGCATCTTTCCACGAGCAGTACTTC,CASSQWGGGASFHEQYF
TRBJ1-6,TRBV20-1,-,-,TGCAGTGCTAGCCAGGAGAGGAATTCACCCCTCCACTTT,CSASQERNSPLHF
TRBJ2-7,TRBV5-1,-,TRBD1,TGCGCCAGCAGCAAATCCTCCGGGACAGGGTACGAGCAGTACTTC,CASSKSSGTGYEQYF
TRBJ1-6,TRBV12-3/TRBV12-4,many,-,TGTGCCAGCAGCCGGGACCGCAGCTCCTATAATTCACCCCTCCACTTT,CASSRDRSSYNSPLHF
TRBJ2-2,TRBV29-1,-,TRBD2,TGCAGCGTTGGGCTAGCGGGAGTCAGCACCGGGGAGCTGTTTTTT,CSVGLAGVSTGELFF
TRBJ2-7,TRBV13,few,TRBD2,TGTGCCAGCAGCTCCATAGCGGGGGGGCCTAACGAGCAGTACTTC,CASSSIAGGPNEQYF
TRBJ2-5,TRBV3-1,few,TRBD2,TGTGCCAGCAGCATGGGACTAGCGATTCAAGAGACCCAGTACTTC,CASSMGLAIQETQYF
TRBJ2-3,TRBV27,many,-,TGTGCCAGCAGTTTATCGTGGATCGGGGCAGATACGCAGTATTTT,CASSLSWIGADTQYF
TRBJ2-1,TRBV11-2,-,TRBD2,TGTGCCAGCAGGTCCACTAGCGGGAGTCGCAGTGAGCAGTTCTTC,CASRSTSGSRSEQFF
TRBJ1-1,TRBV6-2/TRBV6-3,many,TRBD1,TGTGCCAGCGCCGGACAGGGGGAAGCTTTCTTT,CASAGQGEAFF
TRBJ1-1,TRBV4-3,many,-,TGCGCCAGCTCGTCGGACAGCACTGAAGCTTTCTTT,CASSSDSTEAFF
TRBJ2-3,TRBV7-2,-,-,TGTGCCAGCAGCTCGGGGAGCATTAGCACAGATACGCAGTATTTT,CASSSGSISTDTQYF
TRBJ2-5,TRBV15,-,-,TGTGCCACCAGCCTATCTGCCCTATTGGAGACCCAGTACTTC,CATSLSALLETQYF
TRBJ1-6,TRBV7-2,many,-,TGTGCCAGCTCGCGAGGGGGGAATTCACCCCTCCACTTT,CASSRGGNSPLHF
TRBJ1-5,TRBV5-5,many,-,TGTGCCAGCAGCTTGTGGGACATCGATCAGCCCCAGCATTTT,CASSLWDIDQPQHF
TRBJ2-7,TRBV4-1,few,-,TGCGCCAGCAGCCAAGGAGCTGCAGGCATCAACGAGCAGTACTTC,CASSQGAAGINEQYF
TRBJ2-7,TRBV6-5,-,TRBD2,TGTGCCAGCAGTTATATGCCCGGTAGCGGGGGTAGCTCCTACGAGCAGTACTTC,CASSYMPGSGGSSYEQYF
TRBJ2-1,TRBV7-7,many,TRBD1,TGTGCTAGCAGTCCTACCGGGACAGGGGATTTAAATGAGCAGTTCTTC,CASSPTGTGDLNEQFF